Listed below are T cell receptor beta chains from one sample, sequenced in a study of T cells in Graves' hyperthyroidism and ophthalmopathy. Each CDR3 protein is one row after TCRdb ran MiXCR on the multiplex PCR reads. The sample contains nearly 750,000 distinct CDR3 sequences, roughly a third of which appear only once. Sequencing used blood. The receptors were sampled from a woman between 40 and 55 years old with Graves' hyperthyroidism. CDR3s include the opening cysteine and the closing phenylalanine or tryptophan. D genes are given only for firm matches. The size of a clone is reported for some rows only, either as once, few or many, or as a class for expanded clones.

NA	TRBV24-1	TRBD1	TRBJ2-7	CATRPGQASEQYF	TGTGCTACCAGGCCGGGACAGGCCTCCGAGCAGTACTTC
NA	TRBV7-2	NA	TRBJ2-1	CASSTDSPTEQFF	TGTGCCAGCAGCACAGACTCACCCACTGAGCAGTTCTTC
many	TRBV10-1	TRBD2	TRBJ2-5	CASSEAGGEETQYF	TGCGCCAGCAGTGAGGCGGGGGGCGAGGAGACCCAGTACTTC
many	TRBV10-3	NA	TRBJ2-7	CAIMGRQDSYEQYF	TGTGCCATCATGGGTCGGCAGGACTCCTACGAGCAGTACTTC
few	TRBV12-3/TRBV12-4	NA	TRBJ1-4	CASRSSTNEKLFF	TGTGCCAGTCGATCCTCAACTAATGAAAAACTGTTTTTT
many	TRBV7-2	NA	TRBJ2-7	CASSLVQGLEQYF	TGTGCCAGCAGCTTAGTCCAGGGCTTAGAGCAGTACTTC
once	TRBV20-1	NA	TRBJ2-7	CSAREPSGTGFNGQYF	TGCAGTGCTAGAGAGCCTAGCGGGACAGGGTTCAACGGGCAGTACTTC
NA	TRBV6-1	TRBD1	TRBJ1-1	CASKGARATEAFF	TGTGCCAGCAAGGGGGCCAGGGCCACTGAAGCTTTCTTT
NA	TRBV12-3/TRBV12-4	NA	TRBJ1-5	CASSLLTNQPQHF	TGTGCCAGCAGTTTATTAACCAATCAGCCCCAGCATTTT
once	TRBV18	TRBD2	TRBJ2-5	CASSPRREGRETQYF	TGTGCCAGCTCACCACGGAGGGAGGGCCGGGAGACCCAGTACTTC
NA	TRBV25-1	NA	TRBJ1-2	CASSPAETPGYGYTF	TGTGCCAGCTCACCTGCCGAAACTCCGGGTTATGGCTACACCTTC
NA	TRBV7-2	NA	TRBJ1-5	CASSSGPGGQPQHF	TGTGCCAGCAGTTCCGGACCGGGAGGTCAGCCCCAGCATTTT
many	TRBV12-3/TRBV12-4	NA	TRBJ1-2	CASTLNRESAYTF	TGTGCCAGCACCCTGAACAGGGAGAGTGCCTACACCTTC
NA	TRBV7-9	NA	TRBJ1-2	CASSFAHDPRGYTF	TGTGCCAGCAGCTTCGCACACGACCCACGCGGCTACACCTTC
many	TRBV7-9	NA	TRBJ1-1	CASSPSTEEAFF	TGTGCCAGCAGCCCAAGCACCGAAGAAGCTTTCTTT
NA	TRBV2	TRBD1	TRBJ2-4	CASRTGGPAKNIQYF	TGTGCCAGCAGGACAGGGGGACCGGCCAAAAACATTCAGTACTTC
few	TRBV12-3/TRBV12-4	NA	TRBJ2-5	CASSLVEAYQETQYF	TGTGCCAGCAGTTTGGTCGAGGCGTACCAAGAGACCCAGTACTTC
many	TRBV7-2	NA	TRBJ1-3	CASSSRAGGNTIYF	TGTGCCAGCAGCTCGCGAGCGGGGGGAAACACCATATATTTT
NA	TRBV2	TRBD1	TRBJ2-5	CASGTGGYQETQYF	TGTGCCAGCGGGACAGGGGGGTACCAAGAGACCCAGTACTTC
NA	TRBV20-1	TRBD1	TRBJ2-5	CGARAPTGGYQETQYF	TGCGGTGCTAGAGCCCCGACAGGGGGGTACCAAGAGACCCAGTACTTC
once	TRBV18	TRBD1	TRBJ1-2	CASSPTTGGPAYGYTF	TGTGCCAGCTCACCGACGACAGGGGGGCCGGCTTATGGCTACACCTTC
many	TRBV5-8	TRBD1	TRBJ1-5	CASSFGHGTGLWNQPQHF	TGTGCCAGCAGCTTCGGACACGGGACAGGGTTGTGGAATCAGCCCCAGCATTTT
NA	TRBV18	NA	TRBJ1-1	CASSDVRGTYTEAFF	TGTGCCAGCTCCGATGTCCGAGGCACCTACACTGAAGCTTTCTTT
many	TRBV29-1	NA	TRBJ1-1	CSARDGNPEAFF	TGCAGCGCTCGGGACGGAAACCCTGAAGCTTTCTTT
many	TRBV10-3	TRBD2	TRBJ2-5	CAIGAGAETQYF	TGTGCCATCGGGGCGGGAGCGGAGACCCAGTACTTC
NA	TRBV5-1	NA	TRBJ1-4	CASSLDGPRGKLFF	TGCGCCAGCAGCTTGGACGGCCCTAGGGGAAAACTGTTTTTT
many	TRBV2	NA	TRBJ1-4	CASLRLPGRREKLFF	TGTGCCAGTCTGAGACTTCCAGGGAGAAGGGAAAAACTGTTTTTT
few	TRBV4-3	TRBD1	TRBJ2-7	CASALWTGGAYEQYF	TGCGCCAGCGCATTATGGACAGGGGGTGCCTACGAGCAGTACTTC
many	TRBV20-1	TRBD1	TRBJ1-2	CSARDQGQLYGYTF	TGCAGTGCTAGAGATCAGGGACAGCTTTATGGCTACACCTTC
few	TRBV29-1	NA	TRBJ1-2	CSVGTDGNTF	TGCAGCGTCGGGACGGATGGAAACACCTTC
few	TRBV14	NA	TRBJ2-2	CASSRHGRGVVNTGELFF	TGTGCCAGCAGCCGACACGGGCGAGGGGTAGTGAACACCGGGGAGCTGTTTTTT
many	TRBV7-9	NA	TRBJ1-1	CASSGTGGRNTEAFF	TGTGCCAGCAGCGGTACTGGGGGGCGAAACACTGAAGCTTTCTTT
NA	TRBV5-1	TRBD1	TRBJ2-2	CASSHPGQGAPGELFF	TGCGCCAGCAGCCATCCGGGACAGGGGGCACCCGGGGAGCTGTTTTTT
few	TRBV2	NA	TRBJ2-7	CASSEGQGMEEQYF	TGTGCCAGCAGTGAAGGGCAGGGGATGGAAGAGCAGTACTTC
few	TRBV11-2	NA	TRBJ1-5	CASAGGLGQPQHF	TGTGCCAGTGCGGGGGGGTTAGGTCAGCCCCAGCATTTT
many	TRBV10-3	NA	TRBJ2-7	CAISVDNTGEGNEQYF	TGTGCCATCAGTGTGGATAACACAGGGGAGGGTAACGAGCAGTACTTC
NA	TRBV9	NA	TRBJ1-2	CASSVGKREVYGYTF	TGTGCCAGCAGCGTAGGAAAGAGGGAGGTCTATGGCTACACCTTC
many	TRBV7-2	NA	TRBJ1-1	CASSPSTENTEAFF	TGTGCCAGCAGCCCATCGACAGAGAACACTGAAGCTTTCTTT
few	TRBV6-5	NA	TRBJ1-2	CASNYRREGGYTF	TGTGCCAGCAATTACCGGCGAGAGGGGGGCTACACCTTC
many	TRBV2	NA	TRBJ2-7	CASGGHYEQYF	TGTGCCAGCGGGGGACACTACGAGCAGTACTTC
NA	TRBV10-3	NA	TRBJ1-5	CASSYYTIGSSASNQPQHF	TGTGCCAGCAGTTACTATACCATAGGGTCCTCGGCGAGCAATCAGCCCCAGCATTTT
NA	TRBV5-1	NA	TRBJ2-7	CASSVGWGAYEQYF	TGCGCCAGCAGCGTTGGGTGGGGGGCCTACGAGCAGTACTTC
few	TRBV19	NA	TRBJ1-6	CASSIDPGSDNSPLHF	TGTGCCAGTAGTATAGATCCAGGGTCCGATAATTCACCCCTCCACTTT
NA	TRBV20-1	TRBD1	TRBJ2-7	CSATSADRGTYEQYF	TGCAGTGCCACATCAGCGGACAGGGGGACGTACGAGCAGTACTTC
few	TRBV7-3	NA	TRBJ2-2	CASSSGVTTGELFF	TGTGCCAGCAGCTCAGGGGTTACCACCGGGGAGCTGTTTTTT
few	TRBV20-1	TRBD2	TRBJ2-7	CSARSRPSAGGPGPTIYEQYF	TGCAGTGCTAGATCACGGCCCTCAGCGGGAGGGCCTGGTCCTACAATTTACGAGCAGTACTTC
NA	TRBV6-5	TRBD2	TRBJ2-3	CASSYSTSGGTDTQYF	TGTGCCAGCAGTTACTCGACTAGCGGGGGCACAGATACGCAGTATTTT
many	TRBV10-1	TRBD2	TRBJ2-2	CASSAGSSGIGGELFF	TGCGCCAGCAGTGCCGGGAGTAGCGGGATTGGCGGGGAGCTGTTTTTT
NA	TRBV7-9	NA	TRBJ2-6	CASSPGRGANVLTF	TGTGCCAGCAGCCCCGGTCGGGGGGCCAACGTCCTGACTTTC
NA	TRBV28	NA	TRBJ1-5	CASTPTGIQPQHF	TGTGCCAGCACTCCAACAGGGATTCAGCCCCAGCATTTT
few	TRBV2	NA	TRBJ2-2	CASEASGGTNTGELFF	TGTGCCAGCGAGGCTTCAGGGGGGACCAACACCGGGGAGCTGTTTTTT
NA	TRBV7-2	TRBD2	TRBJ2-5	CASSPSGQGTQYF	TGTGCCAGCAGCCCTAGCGGGCAAGGAACCCAGTACTTC
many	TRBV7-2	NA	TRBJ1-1	CASSFGPANTEAFF	TGTGCCAGCAGCTTTGGTCCAGCGAACACTGAAGCTTTCTTT
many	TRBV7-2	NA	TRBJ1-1	CASSLVFVGTEAFF	TGTGCCAGCAGCTTAGTGTTCGTGGGGACTGAAGCTTTCTTT
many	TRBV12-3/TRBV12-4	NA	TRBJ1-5	CASCTARVEGQPQHF	TGTGCCAGCTGCACCGCCAGGGTTGAAGGGCAGCCCCAGCATTTT
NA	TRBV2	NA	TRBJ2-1	CASTGAEQFF	TGTGCCAGCACGGGGGCTGAGCAGTTCTTC